The TCR beta chain under discussion was sequenced for a study of cytomegalovirus exposure and HLA in healthy donors. Use of 60 Vbeta and 13 Jbeta primers characterized the PCR. Only in-frame clones appear in the TCRdb table, and some are missing; sequencing was by immunoSEQ multiplex PCR. The sample holds about 80,000 clones; roughly 69% are singletons and the top ten take approximately 7%. Between the trimmed V and J ends, which lost 5 bases and 3 bases, there was a span of 13 bases. This CDR3 is 14 amino acids long. Per the germline V gene, CDR1 is SGHAT and CDR2 is FQNNGV. The sequenced material came from PBMCs. The rearrangement joins TRBV11-2 to TRBJ1-1; D call uncertain. This clonotype originated in a woman in her forties or fifties in good health and CMV-seropositive. CDR3 sequence reads: CASSPRGGDTEAFF. The CDR3 DNA sequence: TGTGCCAGCAGCCCGCGGGGAGGAGACACTGAAGCTTTCTTT.